This T cell receptor beta chain is from a study of early T cells in non-severe SARS-CoV-2 infection (dated by TCRdb to about 2021). At the level of the whole study: TCR sequencing used bulk RNA from unsorted whole blood, so alpha and beta chains could not be paired.

From the cysteine through the phenylalanine, the CDR3 covers 12 amino acids. Just CDR3 DNA is preserved here, 36 bases in frame from base 1. Sequences SGHRS (CDR1) and YFSETQ (CDR2) are obtained from the germline V gene. Trimming takes 4 bases from V and 3 bases from J, and the germline ends sit 7 bases apart. Here is what the overall study found, with its caveats: Matching against VDJdb was skewed toward anti-spike CD8 responses, likely underestimated virus-specific expansions, and missed private and CD4 specificities.

Library preparation employed 5' RACE. This sample was sequenced with a NextSeq 500. To correct for sequencing error and PCR bias, the TCR library protocol tagged individual cDNA molecules with unique molecular identifiers. Sequencing covered both TCR alpha and beta chains, and within each sample the abundances of alpha and beta sequences were tightly co-correlated. From the authors' description of their analysis: Decombinator V4 was used to perform V gene, J gene and CDR3 annotation of TCR sequences. TCRs were defined as expanded if a significant change between any two time points was detected under a Poisson model with p below 0.0001. Abundances of TCRs were expressed as counts per million after normalisation to the total number of TCRs sequenced in each sample. TRAV1-2 paired with TRAJ12, TRAJ20 or TRAJ33 defined MAIT TCRs, while TRAV10 paired with TRAJ18 defined iNKT TCRs. VDJdb, accessed 1 November 2021, was searched for CMV, EBV and SARS-CoV-2 annotated TCRs, excluding TCRs annotated for multiple antigens. Starting from the raw public reads, TCRdb applied fastp trimming at Q25, assembled clones with MiXCR and retained in-frame beta chains. When rows share a CDR3 protein, they turn into one entry using the most common DNA and genes. These V and J calls originate from TCRdb's pipeline instead of the authors' own analysis. Across this sample there are tens of thousands of distinct CDR3 sequences, with 13% seen only once. The leading ten clones occupy about 7.7% of the sample.

Many counts were recorded for this clonotype. Its antigen specificity is not known. Base-call qualities are not available, and no considerably larger clone is one nucleotide away. This was a case-control study nested in a cohort of healthcare workers in London, UK, who had nasopharyngeal swab PCR tests and blood samples taken every week. Healthcare workers were enrolled in the week of the UK lockdown, from 23 to 31 March 2020, and were followed every week for up to roughly 16 weeks. Sequencing was done on a sample of whole blood. This sequence originates from an adult who was a healthcare worker with PCR-confirmed SARS-CoV-2 infection or an uninfected control (not recorded which). The chain uses TRBV5-1 and TRBJ2-5, and the D gene may be TRBD1, 6 bases matching. CDR3 protein: CASSGQKETQYF. DNA sequence: TGCGCCAGCAGCGGACAGAAAGAGACCCAGTACTTC.